This TCR beta chain was recovered during a study of Ad26.COV2.S vaccination and SARS-CoV-2 variants. Findings and limits, study-wide: Placebo recipients had lower spike-specific TCR breadth than vaccine recipients.

The CDR3 contains 12 residues. Germline V lookup: CDR1 MNHEY, CDR2 SMNVEV (reference sequence). V lost 4 bases and J lost 5, with 8 bases in between. Treatment meaning: roughly 20 received Ad26.COV2.S at low or high dose, single or two shots; a few received placebo; per-sample allocation not given. Sample collection was performed on day 63 after the first vaccine or placebo injection. TCRdb's copy holds only in-frame clones and misses some; the assay was immunoSEQ multiplex PCR. The sample contains hundreds of thousands of clones, around 89% of which appear only once. This clone is a singleton in its sample. The antigen remains undetermined.

The source of this sequence is a person aged 18-60 years who received the Ad26.COV2.S COVID-19 vaccine or a placebo. Here the sequenced sample was peripheral blood, taken in a trial of Ad26.COV2.S vaccine versus placebo. This sequence joins TRBV27 and TRBJ1-1; TRBD1 is a possible D gene (6 bases). The CDR3 DNA follows: TGTGCCAGCAGTTATACAGGGACTGAAGCTTTCTTT. Its translation is CASSYTGTEAFF.